These 19 T cell receptor beta chains came from one sample sequenced in a study of T cells in Graves' hyperthyroidism and ophthalmopathy. TCR beta CDR3 regions were amplified from RNA. Primed by the HTBI set, a first-round RT-PCR was run on the TCR CDR3. MiXCR, run by TCRdb on the multiplex PCR reads, gives a single entry per CDR3 protein. The table has roughly 720,000 distinct CDR3 sequences, roughly 17% seen once; the top ten hold about a sixth. The sequencing input was blood. These TCRs come from a man between 50 and 59 years old with Graves' hyperthyroidism.

The sample holds many counts of this clonotype. This chain connects TRBV30 to TRBJ2-2; D ambiguous. The CDR3 has 11 amino acids. Germline V gene lookup returns CDR1 GTSNPN and CDR2 SVGIG (reference sequence). Trimming left V 4 bases short and J 4 bases short, with 4 bases between. In DNA, the CDR3 is TGTGCCTGGACTGTCACCGGGGAGCTGTTTTTT. Translating it yields CAWTVTGELFF.

Many counts were recorded for this clonotype. The chain combines TRBV27 with TRBJ2-7; 9 bases are shared with TRBD2. CDR3 size: 15 residues. Trimming at V came to 5 bases and at J to 4 bases, leaving 9 bases not matched to a gene. Germline values: CDR1 MNHEY, CDR2 SMNVEV (reference sequence). CDR3 loop: CASSKLASGEYEQYF. CDR3 nucleotide sequence: TGTGCCAGCAGTAAACTAGCTAGCGGGGAGTACGAGCAGTACTTC.

This clonotype was seen at least ten times. V and J are TRBV6-5 and TRBJ2-2; 8 bases fit TRBD1. The ends lost 2 bases at V and 6 bases at J; junction bases unmatched: 8. CDR3 length equals 16 residues. Germline V gives CDR1 MNHEY, CDR2 SVGAGI. CDR3 sequence (DNA): TGTGCCAGCAGTTACGCGGACAGGGTCGATCCCGGGGAGCTGTTTTTT. It specifies CASSYADRVDPGELFF.

V is TRBV12-3 or TRBV12-4 and J is TRBJ2-1; TRBD1 matches at 9 bases. The CDR3 runs to 13 residues. V lost 8 bases to trimming and J lost 3 bases; unmatched junction nucleotides: 2. In nucleotides, the CDR3 is TGTGCCAGCCGGACAGGGGACTACAATGAGCAGTTCTTC. Protein product: CASRTGDYNEQFF.

This clonotype was counted many times. J is TRBJ2-1 and V is TRBV18; possible D gene TRBD1, 5 bases. The length of the CDR3 is 13 residues. Trimming removed 8 bases from V and 3 bases from J, with 11 bases in between. Germline V gene data show CDR1 as KGHSH and CDR2 as LQKENI. The CDR3 is CASNGQNYNEQFF. DNA of the CDR3: TGTGCCAGCAACGGACAAAACTACAATGAGCAGTTCTTC.

This clonotype was seen only a few times. This chain uses TRBV24-1 with TRBJ2-1; 8 positions match TRBD1. CDR1 is KGHDR, CDR2 SFDVKD, per germline. V was pared by 3 bases and J by 9 bases, with 12 bases of the junction left unmatched. The CDR3 has 16 residues. The CDR3 spells CATSDPAGRGLSEQFF. As DNA, the CDR3 is TGTGCCACCAGTGATCCTGCTGGCAGGGGGCTTAGTGAGCAGTTCTTC.

Here the CDR3 DNA reads TGTGCCAGTAGTATGGCACTAGCGGGACTCTACGAGCAGTACTTC. Translating gives CASSMALAGLYEQYF. This chain connects TRBV19 to TRBJ2-7; TRBD2 matches at 10 bases. From germline, CDR1 is LNHDA and CDR2 SQIVND (reference sequence). The junction had 5 bases not matched to a gene; V was cut back by 3 bases and J by 3 bases. The CDR3 runs 15 residues. Full variable domain (missing parts from reference TRBV19 and TRBJ2-7): DGGITQSPKYLFRKEGQNVTLSCEQNLNHDAMYWYRQDPGQGLRLIYYSQIVNDFQKGDIAEGYSVSREKKESFPLTVTSAQKNPTAFYLCASSMALAGLYEQYFGPGTRLTVT.

The chain recombines TRBV2 with TRBJ1-3, with TRBD1 matching over 7 bases. The CDR3 runs 16 residues. V lost 7 bases and J lost 3; bases outside the gene matches: 12. Germline V CDR1 and CDR2: SNHLY, FYNNEI. The CDR3 sequence is CASTQPVTGSGNTIYF. The CDR3, as DNA: TGTGCCAGCACTCAACCGGTGACAGGGAGTGGAAACACCATATATTTT.

This clonotype has at least ten counts. This chain joins TRBV27 and TRBJ2-1; D gene unclear. The germline V and J ends were trimmed by 2 bases and 0 bases, with 11 bases remaining between them. The germline gives CDR1 MNHEY, CDR2 SMNVEV (reference sequence). This CDR3 is 16 amino acids long. The CDR3 region is CASSLSSDPSYNEQFF. The CDR3 DNA is TGTGCCAGCAGTTTAAGTTCTGATCCCTCCTACAATGAGCAGTTCTTC.

The chain recombines TRBV4-1 with TRBJ2-5, with D perhaps matching TRBD1 (6 bases). The germline V gene has CDR1 MGHRA and CDR2 YSYEKL. V was trimmed by 5 bases and J by 4 bases, leaving 14 bases between them. There are 14 residues in the CDR3. The CDR3 sequence: CASSLEQGGETQYF. DNA for the CDR3: TGCGCCAGCAGCTTAGAACAGGGCGGAGAGACCCAGTACTTC.

This clonotype was seen more than once but under ten times. The chain has TRBV9 and TRBJ2-5; TRBD2 matches 7 bases. Trimming removed 7 bases from V and 1 base from J; junction bases left unmatched: 13. Germline CDR1 SGDLS, CDR2 YYNGEE. The length of the CDR3 is 16 residues. This chain's CDR3 is CASAGSPLAVQETQYF. The CDR3 region has the DNA TGTGCCAGCGCTGGCTCACCCCTAGCGGTCCAAGAGACCCAGTACTTC.

This clonotype has at least ten counts. This chain links TRBV28 with TRBJ2-7; D uncertain. V lost 5 bases and J lost 2, with 16 bases in between. The CDR3 loop spans 15 amino acids. Germline-derived CDR1 and CDR2 are MDHEN and SYDVKM. DNA of the CDR3: TGTGCCAGCAGTACCTCACTGGCGAAAACCTACGAGCAGTACTTC. Amino acids: CASSTSLAKTYEQYF.

This clonotype was seen a handful of times. CDR3 nucleotides: TGTGCCAGCAGCCCCCTAGCGCCCAGCTCCTACGAGCAGTACTTC. Amino acid sequence: CASSPLAPSSYEQYF. The rearrangement uses TRBV11-2 and TRBJ2-7; tentatively, D is TRBD2 (6 bases). The CDR3 has 15 residues. Trimming left V 5 bases short and J 0 bases short, with 14 bases between. Germline values: CDR1 SGHAT, CDR2 FQNNGV.

This clonotype was detected a few times. The rearrangement joins TRBV9 to TRBJ2-1, with TRBD1 matching 7 bases. Germline CDR1 reads SGDLS; CDR2 reads YYNGEE. Unmatched junction bases numbered 8, after V lost 0 bases and J lost 5 bases. The CDR3 is 16 amino acids. CDR3 amino acids: CASSVGVGTVNNEQFF. CDR3 in DNA: TGTGCCAGCAGCGTAGGTGTCGGGACAGTTAACAATGAGCAGTTCTTC.

This clonotype showed up just a few times. This chain uses TRBV20-1 with TRBJ2-4; 7 bases are a match to TRBD1. Germline CDR1 is DFQATT and CDR2 is SNEGSKA (reference sequence). The CDR3 has 16 amino acids. V lost 0 bases and J lost 7; bases outside the gene matches: 12. Written as DNA, the CDR3 is TGCAGTGCTAGAGATCAGTACCAGGGGGTCTCGAACATTCAGTACTTC. Protein sequence: CSARDQYQGVSNIQYF.

This clonotype was found many times. The V call is TRBV28, the J call TRBJ2-1; 7 nucleotides line up with TRBD2. The CDR3 covers 15 residues. CDR1 is MDHEN and CDR2 is SYDVKM in the germline V gene. V shed 8 bases and J 8 bases; nucleotides not matched to a gene: 15. The CDR3 nucleotides are TGTGCCAGCGGCCCGGGAAGCGGGGCCAAGGATGAGCAGTTCTTC. It encodes CASGPGSGAKDEQFF.

This clonotype has a count of ten or more. This chain joins TRBV7-8 and TRBJ2-7; D uncertain. The CDR3 has 13 residues. Germline CDR1 SGHVS, CDR2 FQNEAQ. V gave up 1 base and J gave up 2 bases, with 6 bases separating them. This chain's CDR3 is CASSLERAYEQYF. Here the CDR3 DNA reads TGTGCCAGCAGCTTAGAAAGAGCCTACGAGCAGTACTTC.

The rearrangement links TRBV20-1 to TRBJ1-1; TRBD1 matches 9 bases. With V trimmed by 0 bases and J by 0 bases, 5 bases remained unmatched. From germline, CDR1 is DFQATT and CDR2 SNEGSKA (reference sequence). CDR3 length equals 16 residues. The CDR3 region is CSARDWTGVMNTEAFF. In nucleotides, the CDR3 is TGCAGTGCTAGAGATTGGACAGGGGTGATGAACACTGAAGCTTTCTTT.

This clonotype was found many times. This chain links TRBV28 with TRBJ2-1; D gene unclear. The germline V gene has CDR1 MDHEN and CDR2 SYDVKM. CDR3 length equals 11 residues. Trimming cost V 3 bases and J 8 bases, with 5 bases left between them. The CDR3 bases are TGTGCCAGCAGTTTTTCCCATGAGCAGTTCTTC. Amino acid sequence: CASSFSHEQFF.